Given below is one T cell receptor (beta chain) in context. The sample is drawn from a study of blood T cell repertoires in COVID-19. Background on the study: Donors in the United States, Italy and Spain gave samples during acute or convalescent COVID-19. PBMCs, B-cell-depleted T cells, or T cells provided the cDNA or gDNA that made up the material.

Per the original methods: Amplification from reference gene primers served as the basis for estimated nucleated cell counts. TCRdb's copy holds only in-frame clones and misses some; the assay was immunoSEQ multiplex PCR. From that table come the V and J calls and clone size; the DNA was used to work out D and trimming. The sample records about 180,000 clones, roughly 86% being singletons. The CDR3 sequence is 16 residues long. In germline, CDR1 is LGHNA, CDR2 YNFKEQ. Between the trimmed V and J ends, which lost 0 bases and 1 base, there was a span of 10 bases. V and J are TRBV4-2 and TRBJ1-3, with a possible D match to TRBD1 (5 bases). The TCR originated in a man aged 40-50 years with active or convalescent COVID-19. Sequencing was done on a sample of peripheral blood. CDR3: CASSQDSGVSGNTIYF. In nucleotides, the CDR3 is TGTGCCAGCAGCCAAGATTCGGGGGTTTCTGGAAACACCATATATTTT.